Listed below are T cell receptor beta chains from one sample, sequenced in a study of T-cell memory formation after mild COVID-19. TCRdb recomputed calls from the 5' RACE reads with MiXCR, one row per CDR3 protein. The sample has hundreds of thousands of distinct CDR3 sequences, approximately 14% seen once. The material sequenced was PBMCs or a T cell subset sorted from them (not recorded which). The source is a man aged 18 to 30 who had mild COVID-19 (a few samples of this study predate the infection). Cell type and time point are not known. Each CDR3 is given with its conserved first and last residue. The D gene is left open where the match is weak. The size of a clone is reported for some rows only, either as once, few or many, or as a class for expanded clones.

V: TRBV7-3
size: few
D: .
J: TRBJ2-5
DNA: TGTGCCAGCAGCTCCAATCCGGCCGGGGGGACCCAGTACTTC
CDR3: CASSSNPAGGTQYF

V: TRBV24-1
size: few
D: .
J: TRBJ1-2
DNA: TGTGCCACCAGTGATTTTACAGTAAACTATGGCTACACCTTC
CDR3: CATSDFTVNYGYTF

V: TRBV7-9
size: few
D: TRBD1
J: TRBJ2-1
DNA: TGTGCCAGCAGCCTGGACAGGGGGTATGAGCAGTTCTTC
CDR3: CASSLDRGYEQFF

V: TRBV7-6
size: few
D: .
J: TRBJ2-7
DNA: TGTGCCAGCAGCTTAATGTGGCCAGGGTACGAGCAGTACTTC
CDR3: CASSLMWPGYEQYF

V: TRBV28
size: .
D: .
J: TRBJ1-2
DNA: TGTGCGCATACGGGGGGCCCAGGGTCCCATAACTATGGCTACACCTTC
CDR3: CAHTGGPGSHNYGYTF

V: TRBV5-1
size: many
D: .
J: TRBJ2-1
DNA: TGCGCCAGCAGCCTCTCCAGGGTCTACAATGAGCAGTTCTTC
CDR3: CASSLSRVYNEQFF

V: TRBV20-1
size: few
D: .
J: TRBJ2-5
DNA: TGCAGTGCTAGCCAGGGAGAGTCTGAGACCCAGTACTTC
CDR3: CSASQGESETQYF

V: TRBV12-3/TRBV12-4
size: few
D: .
J: TRBJ2-5
DNA: TGTGCCAGCAATTTCGGCCAAGAGACCCAGTACTTC
CDR3: CASNFGQETQYF

V: TRBV20-1
size: many
D: .
J: TRBJ2-7
DNA: TGCAGTGCTAGAGATCGGGGGCCGAATGAGCAGTACTTC
CDR3: CSARDRGPNEQYF

V: TRBV5-1
size: .
D: TRBD2
J: TRBJ2-1
DNA: TGCGCCAGCGGCTCGGGACTAGCGGGGTACAATGAGCAGTTCTTC
CDR3: CASGSGLAGYNEQFF

V: TRBV29-1
size: .
D: .
J: TRBJ1-2
DNA: TGCAGCGTTCGTCCCAGCAGCTATGGCTACACCTTC
CDR3: CSVRPSSYGYTF

V: TRBV28
size: few
D: .
J: TRBJ2-1
DNA: TGTGCCAGCACCGCGCGAGTCGGGGAGCAGTTCTTC
CDR3: CASTARVGEQFF

V: TRBV24-1
size: few
D: .
J: TRBJ2-1
DNA: TGTGCCACCAGTGATTCCGGGAGAGGCTACAATGAGCAGTTCTTC
CDR3: CATSDSGRGYNEQFF

V: TRBV29-1
size: once
D: .
J: TRBJ1-5
DNA: TGCAGCGTTGAAACCCACGGGATGGGGCAACAGCCCCAGCATTTT
CDR3: CSVETHGMGQQPQHF

V: TRBV15
size: .
D: TRBD2
J: TRBJ2-2
DNA: TGTGCCACCAGCAGAGAGGGGCGGGGGGGCCCCGACGGGGAGCTGTTTTTT
CDR3: CATSREGRGGPDGELFF

V: TRBV4-3
size: .
D: .
J: TRBJ1-1
DNA: TGCGCCAGCAGCCAGGCCACTTTTATGGGGACTGAAGCTTTCTTT
CDR3: CASSQATFMGTEAFF

V: TRBV25-1
size: .
D: TRBD1
J: TRBJ2-5
DNA: TGTGCCAGCAGTGAACCGACAGGGGAAGAGACCCAGTACTTC
CDR3: CASSEPTGEETQYF

V: TRBV2
size: once
D: TRBD1
J: TRBJ1-5
DNA: TGTGCCGGGTCCCGGGACAGGGTGGCCCAGCATTTT
CDR3: CAGSRDRVAQHF

V: TRBV6-1
size: .
D: TRBD1
J: TRBJ1-2
DNA: TGTGCCAGCAGTTCTCGGACAGGAGGAGGTCTAGCGGGCTACACCTTC
CDR3: CASSSRTGGGLAGYTF

V: TRBV12-3/TRBV12-4
size: many
D: TRBD1
J: TRBJ2-1
DNA: TGTGCCAGCAGTCCCGACAGGGTCAATGAGCAGTTCTTC
CDR3: CASSPDRVNEQFF

V: TRBV5-1
size: many
D: .
J: TRBJ2-2
DNA: TGCGCCAGCAGCTTGGACCGGGCCCCCACCGGGGAGCTGTTTTTT
CDR3: CASSLDRAPTGELFF

V: TRBV27
size: .
D: .
J: TRBJ2-1
DNA: TGTGCCAGCAGTTTAAGCGGCGGGGGCCTCACTAATGAGCAGTTCTTC
CDR3: CASSLSGGGLTNEQFF

V: TRBV20-1
size: .
D: TRBD2
J: TRBJ2-3
DNA: TGCAGTGCTAGGAGCGGGGGGGCCCTGGATACGCAGTATTTT
CDR3: CSARSGGALDTQYF

V: TRBV24-1
size: many
D: TRBD2
J: TRBJ2-3
DNA: TGTGCCACCAGTGACACGCGGGGGTACGGAGATACGCAGTATTTT
CDR3: CATSDTRGYGDTQYF

V: TRBV21-1
size: .
D: .
J: TRBJ2-1
DNA: TGTGCCAGCAGCCGCCGATTTGGGGCGGGGGACTCCTACAATGAGCAGTTCTTC
CDR3: CASSRRFGAGDSYNEQFF

V: TRBV5-1
size: .
D: TRBD1
J: TRBJ1-1
DNA: TGCGCCAGCAGCTTTCGCCAGGGGGGATACATGAACACTGAAGCTTTCTTT
CDR3: CASSFRQGGYMNTEAFF

V: TRBV5-1
size: many
D: .
J: TRBJ1-3
DNA: TGCGCCAGCAGCCTCCTGACAGGAAGCTCTGGAAACACCATATATTTT
CDR3: CASSLLTGSSGNTIYF

V: TRBV29-1
size: few
D: .
J: TRBJ2-3
DNA: TGCAGCGTTGAAAGGGATACGCAGTATTTT
CDR3: CSVERDTQYF

V: TRBV5-1
size: few
D: .
J: TRBJ2-3
DNA: TGCGCCAGCAGCTTGGTGTTACAGAGGTACACAGATACGCAGTATTTT
CDR3: CASSLVLQRYTDTQYF

V: TRBV7-6
size: few
D: .
J: TRBJ2-7
DNA: TGTGCCAGCAGCTCAAACACAGGGAACGAGCAGTACTTC
CDR3: CASSSNTGNEQYF

V: TRBV10-3
size: few
D: TRBD1
J: TRBJ2-3
DNA: TGTGCCATCAGGACAGGGGATACGCAGTATTTT
CDR3: CAIRTGDTQYF

V: TRBV6-2/TRBV6-3
size: few
D: .
J: TRBJ1-1
DNA: TGTGCCAGCGGTGGCCACCCTGATGTGTACACTGAAGCTTTCTTT
CDR3: CASGGHPDVYTEAFF

V: TRBV29-1
size: .
D: .
J: TRBJ1-1
DNA: TGCAGCGTTGACCGGACACACGAGGGGACTGAAGCTTTCTTT
CDR3: CSVDRTHEGTEAFF

V: TRBV7-3
size: .
D: .
J: TRBJ2-4
DNA: TGTGCCAGCAGCGCGCTTGAGGTGGAAAACATTCAGTACTTC
CDR3: CASSALEVENIQYF

V: TRBV7-2
size: .
D: .
J: TRBJ1-1
DNA: TGTGCCAGCAGCTTTTCGCCGGGACGGACCACTGAAGCTTTCTTT
CDR3: CASSFSPGRTTEAFF

V: TRBV5-1
size: few
D: .
J: TRBJ1-6
DNA: TGCGCCAGCAGCTTGGCCGGGTTGGCATTTGGTTCACCCCTCCACTTT
CDR3: CASSLAGLAFGSPLHF

V: TRBV6-5
size: few
D: TRBD2
J: TRBJ2-1
DNA: TGTGCCAGCAGTTACCGCCTAGCGGGGGATTCCCAGTTCTTC
CDR3: CASSYRLAGDSQFF

V: TRBV13
size: few
D: .
J: TRBJ2-4
DNA: TGTGCCAGCAGCTCGAGACCGGGACTCGCTATTATAGACATTCAGTACTTC
CDR3: CASSSRPGLAIIDIQYF

V: TRBV5-6
size: .
D: TRBD1
J: TRBJ2-7
DNA: TGTGCCAGCAGCTTAGACAGGGCCTACGAGCAGTACTTC
CDR3: CASSLDRAYEQYF

V: TRBV7-8
size: few
D: .
J: TRBJ1-6
DNA: TGTGCCAGCAGCAAGACAGCCCAAGTGGCCCTTTCACCCCTCCACTTT
CDR3: CASSKTAQVALSPLHF

V: TRBV5-8
size: .
D: TRBD1
J: TRBJ2-7
DNA: TGTGCCAGCAGCTACTACAGGGGCCACGAGCAGTACTTC
CDR3: CASSYYRGHEQYF

V: TRBV6-5
size: .
D: .
J: TRBJ1-1
DNA: TGTGCCAGCATTGTGACAGGATCTACTGAAGCTTTCTTT
CDR3: CASIVTGSTEAFF

V: TRBV7-2
size: few
D: .
J: TRBJ2-2
DNA: TGTGCCAGCAGCTTTGGGTTCACCGGGGAGCTGTTTTTT
CDR3: CASSFGFTGELFF

V: TRBV6-5
size: once
D: .
J: TRBJ1-2
DNA: TGTGCCAGCAGTTACTCGACGGGCAGGATTCTCTATGGCTACACCTTC
CDR3: CASSYSTGRILYGYTF

V: TRBV20-1
size: .
D: .
J: TRBJ2-7
DNA: TGCAGTGCTAGGGAAGGGGGATCCTACGAGCAGTACTTC
CDR3: CSAREGGSYEQYF

V: TRBV6-2/TRBV6-3
size: few
D: TRBD2
J: TRBJ2-3
DNA: TGTGCCAGTCAAACGCGGGGGGGCGAGGATACGCAGTATTTT
CDR3: CASQTRGGEDTQYF

V: TRBV2
size: .
D: TRBD1
J: TRBJ2-1
DNA: TGTGCCAGCAAATTTAGGGGGCTAGTATCCTACAATGAGCAGTTCTTC
CDR3: CASKFRGLVSYNEQFF

V: TRBV6-5
size: .
D: .
J: TRBJ1-2
DNA: TGTGCCAGCAGGCCTTACCGCAGGGGTGGGTATGGCTACACCTTC
CDR3: CASRPYRRGGYGYTF

V: TRBV10-3
size: .
D: .
J: TRBJ1-4
DNA: TGTGCCATCAGGGACAGTGGAACTAATGAAAAACTGTTTTTT
CDR3: CAIRDSGTNEKLFF

V: TRBV6-5
size: .
D: .
J: TRBJ1-1
DNA: TGTGCCAGCAGTTACTCAGGAAGTCCGACTGAAGCTTTCTTT
CDR3: CASSYSGSPTEAFF

V: TRBV12-3/TRBV12-4
size: .
D: TRBD1
J: TRBJ1-6
DNA: TGTGCCAGCAGTTTTACAGGGGGGCCCTCACCCCTCCACTTT
CDR3: CASSFTGGPSPLHF

V: TRBV6-2/TRBV6-3
size: .
D: TRBD1
J: TRBJ1-1
DNA: TGTGCCAGCAGTCCCTGGGAGACAGGGAGCACTGAAGCTTTCTTT
CDR3: CASSPWETGSTEAFF

V: TRBV20-1
size: many
D: .
J: TRBJ1-5
DNA: TGCAGTGCTAGAGATCGGGACACCCATCAGCCCCAGCATTTT
CDR3: CSARDRDTHQPQHF

V: TRBV7-3
size: .
D: .
J: TRBJ2-3
DNA: TGTGCCAGCAGCCTCCCGAGACTAGCAGGGGGAAGTACGCAGTATTTT
CDR3: CASSLPRLAGGSTQYF